This entry features one T cell receptor (beta chain) sequence. This clonotype has at least ten counts. Its antigen is not yet known. Qualities for individual bases were not recorded, and no much larger clone is one base off. The sample comes from a study of T cells after yellow fever vaccination (dated by TCRdb to the late 2010s). About the full investigation: The SMART-Seq v4 Ultra Low Input RNA kit was used to prepare libraries from fractions with low cell numbers. Bulk PBMC replicates and cell subsets were isolated from blood drawn at multiple timepoints before and after both primary and secondary immunization. To follow T-cell clones before and after both primary and booster YFV17D yellow fever vaccination, bulk TCR alpha and beta repertoires underwent longitudinal sequencing. The cohort comprised two healthy male donors, one aged 18 to 29 and one aged 30 to 40 years. What the work shows at the level of the full study, not this receptor alone: Because abundant contaminating clonotypes from the bulk population could be contained in FACS-sorted repertoires, computational filtering was required. Compared with the primary T-cell response, the secondary T-cell response was faster but weaker, reaching its peak on day 5 rather than on day 15. Most clones expanded after primary vaccination were re-detected after the booster (about 95% of CD4 and approximately 89% of CD8), suggesting broad memory maintenance. The study included only a couple of donors, which limits how far the findings can be generalized. A small fraction of clonotypes appeared in both the CD4 and CD8 compartments, likely as a result of convergent recombination.

TCR cDNA was made using 5'RACE template switching, a step that added a universal primer site and unique molecular identifiers. cDNA synthesis was primed from both the TCR alpha and TCR beta constant segments. Library amplification involved two PCR steps, and the second step added sample barcodes and sequencing adapters. Sequencing of libraries was performed on Illumina HiSeq 2500 (2x100 bp) or NovaSeq (2x150 bp). The paper's processing steps were these. Reads were demultiplexed and collapsed into UMI consensus sequences with MIGEC, and V(D)J alignment was performed with MiXCR. Using edgeR on replicate PBMC samples, clonotypes were called vaccine-responding if FDR was below 0.01 and the log2 fold change was above 5 up to day 15. Each bulk clonotype received a CD4 or CD8 identity based on whether the sequenced CD4 or CD8 repertoire contained that clonotype at higher abundance. TCRdb reworked the public reads: Q25 trimming with fastp, MiXCR clone assembly, productive beta chains retained. Each entry merges the rows of one CDR3 protein and shows their most common DNA and genes. The V and J calls and clone size come from TCRdb's table, not from the authors' own analysis. Present in this sample are 110,000 or so distinct CDR3 sequences, more than 5.5% of which were seen just once. The ten largest clones add up to approximately 2.7% of the sample.

What the treatment or condition label conveys for this sample: live attenuated yellow fever vaccine strain. PBMCs were isolated from peripheral blood using a standard Ficoll-Paque protocol. Dynabeads CD4 and CD8 positive selection kits were used to isolate CD4 and CD8 T-cell fractions. TriZol was used to extract RNA from bulk PBMCs, CD4 and CD8 fractions, and dextramer-positive and dextramer-negative fractions. CDR1 and CDR2 are read off the germline V gene as MNHEY and SVGEGT. V is trimmed back by 6 bases and J by 2 bases, and the junction contains 6 bases that no gene match accounts for. The CDR3 runs 15 amino acids, cysteine and phenylalanine included. The retained sequence is limited to the CDR3, 45 bases, with the frame set at the first base.

Recombination connected TRBV6-2 or TRBV6-3 to TRBJ1-4; TRBD1 matches 7 bases in the middle. This receptor was obtained from a young man who received the YFV17D yellow fever vaccine. Sequencing was performed on CD4+ T cells sorted from PBMCs, taken around 45 days after the first yellow fever vaccination. The base sequence is TGTGCCAGCAGCAAACCGGACAGGACTAATGAAAAACTGTTTTTT. Its protein is CASSKPDRTNEKLFF.